This TCR beta chain was found in a study of Ad26.COV2.S vaccination and SARS-CoV-2 variants. Broader study findings: Higher spike-specific TCR breadth was found in vaccine recipients than in placebo recipients.

The protocol was immunoSEQ multiplex PCR, while the TCRdb copy is restricted to in-frame clones and leaves out a portion. The sample consists of about 280,000 clones, roughly 86% of them appearing once. A remark on this clone: The antigen remains unidentified.

Germline V gene sequence: CDR1 SGHTA, CDR2 FQGNSA. This CDR3 comprises 18 residues. With 1 base removed from V and 3 bases from J, the gap between germline ends came to 20 bases. Stated treatment: about 20 received Ad26.COV2.S at low or high dose, single or two shots; about 5 received placebo; per-sample allocation not given. The samples were gathered on day 63 after the first injection of vaccine or placebo. Sequencing used peripheral blood, obtained in a trial of Ad26.COV2.S vaccine versus placebo. This receptor was taken from a person aged 18 to 59 who received the Ad26.COV2.S COVID-19 vaccine or a placebo. The chain links TRBV7-2 to TRBJ2-3; the D gene is possibly TRBD2 (6 bases). CDR3 DNA: TGTGCCAGCAGCTTAGGGTCCCTCCGGGGGAGAGCGACAGATACGCAGTATTTT. Amino acids: CASSLGSLRGRATDTQYF.